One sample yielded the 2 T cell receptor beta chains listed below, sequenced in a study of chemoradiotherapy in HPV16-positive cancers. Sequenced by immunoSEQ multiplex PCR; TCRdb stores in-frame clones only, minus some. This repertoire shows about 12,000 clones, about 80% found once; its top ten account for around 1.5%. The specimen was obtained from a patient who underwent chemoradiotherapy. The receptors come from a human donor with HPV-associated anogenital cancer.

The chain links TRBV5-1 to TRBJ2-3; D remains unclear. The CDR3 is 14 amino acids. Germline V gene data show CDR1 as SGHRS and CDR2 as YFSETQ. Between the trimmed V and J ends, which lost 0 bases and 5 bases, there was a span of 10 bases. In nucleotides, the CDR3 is TGCGCCAGCAGCTTGGCAAAAGAAGGAGATACGCAGTATTTT. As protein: CASSLAKEGDTQYF.

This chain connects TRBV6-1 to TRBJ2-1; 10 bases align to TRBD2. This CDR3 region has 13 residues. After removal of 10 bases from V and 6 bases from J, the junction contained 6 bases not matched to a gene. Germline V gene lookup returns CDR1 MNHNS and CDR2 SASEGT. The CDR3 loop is CATKRGGVNEQFF. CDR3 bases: TGTGCCACCAAGCGGGGGGGCGTCAATGAGCAGTTCTTC.